This T cell receptor beta chain is from a study of human T cells and chemical hapten exposure. Time point noted: patch test 1, 2 weeks after DPC sensitization. Sample treatment: therapeutic diphenylcyclopropenone sensitization with weekly scalp DPC. The CDR3 loop spans 14 amino acids. V was cut by 3 bases and J by 6 bases, with 12 bases left in between. Germline V gene lookup returns CDR1 SEHNR and CDR2 FQNEAQ (reference sequence). Points from the study as a whole: Correlating positively with patch test score were the PT1 expanded TCR counts. Expanded TCRs created a significantly greater count of big CDR3 similarity clusters than controls did.

This clonotype was counted a few times. What it recognizes is unknown. TCRdb analysed the RACE reads with MiXCR anew, one entry per CDR3 protein. The sample gives about 120,000 distinct CDR3 sequences, 12% to 15% of which show up once; less than 0.95% is in the top ten. The sequencing used whole blood, collected in connection with sensitization to the hapten diphenylcyclopropenone (DPC). The V call is TRBV7-9, the J call TRBJ1-5; D remains unclear. The origin of this receptor is a man younger than 30 with alopecia areata. Some clones in this sample may be carry-over from other donors' samples. CDR3 DNA sequence: TGTGCCAGCAGCTTCGCTCCGTCGGGTCAGCCCCAGCATTTT. Amino acids: CASSFAPSGQPQHF.